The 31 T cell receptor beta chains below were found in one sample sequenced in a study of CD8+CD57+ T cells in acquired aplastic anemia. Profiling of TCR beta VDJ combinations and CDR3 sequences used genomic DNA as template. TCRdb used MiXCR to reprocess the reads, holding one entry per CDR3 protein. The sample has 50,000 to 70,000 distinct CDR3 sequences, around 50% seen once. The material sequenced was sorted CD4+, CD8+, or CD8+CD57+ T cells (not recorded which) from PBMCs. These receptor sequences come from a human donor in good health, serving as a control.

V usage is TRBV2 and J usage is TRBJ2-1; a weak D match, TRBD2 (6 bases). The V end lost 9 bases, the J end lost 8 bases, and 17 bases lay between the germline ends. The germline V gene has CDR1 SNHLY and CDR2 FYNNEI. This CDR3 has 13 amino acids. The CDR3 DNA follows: TGTGCCAGTATAAAGCGGGTCATGGATGAGCAGTTCTTC. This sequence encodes CASIKRVMDEQFF.

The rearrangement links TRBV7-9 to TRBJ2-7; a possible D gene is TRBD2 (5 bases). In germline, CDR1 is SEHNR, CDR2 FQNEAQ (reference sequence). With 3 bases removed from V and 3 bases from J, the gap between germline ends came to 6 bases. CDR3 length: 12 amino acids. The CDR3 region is CASSFTSYEQYF. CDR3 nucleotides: TGTGCCAGCAGCTTTACTAGCTACGAGCAGTACTTC. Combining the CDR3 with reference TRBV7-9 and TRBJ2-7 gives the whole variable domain DTGVSQNPRHKITKRGQNVTFRCDPISEHNRLYWYRQTLGQGPEFLTYFQNEAQLEKSRLLSDRFSAERPKGSFSTLEIQRTEQGDSAMYLCASSFTSYEQYFGPGTRLTVT.

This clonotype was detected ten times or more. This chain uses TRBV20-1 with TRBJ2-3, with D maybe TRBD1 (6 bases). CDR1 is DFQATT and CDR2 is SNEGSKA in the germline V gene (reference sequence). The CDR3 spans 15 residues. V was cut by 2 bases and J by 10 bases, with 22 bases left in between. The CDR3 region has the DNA TGCAGTGCTAGACATCCGCTCAGGGGAGAGGAGGCGCAGTATTTT. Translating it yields CSARHPLRGEEAQYF.

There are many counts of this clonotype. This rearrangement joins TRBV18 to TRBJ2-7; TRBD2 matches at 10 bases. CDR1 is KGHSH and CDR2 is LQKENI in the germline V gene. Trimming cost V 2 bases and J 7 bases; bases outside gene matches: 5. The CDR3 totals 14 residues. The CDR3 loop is CASSPKAGGLEQYF. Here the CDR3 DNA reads TGTGCCAGCTCACCAAAAGCGGGAGGGCTTGAGCAGTACTTC. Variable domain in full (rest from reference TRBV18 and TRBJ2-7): NAGVMQNPRHLVRRRGQEARLRCSPMKGHSHVYWYRQLPEEGLKFMVYLQKENIIDESGMPKERFSAEFPKEGPSILRIQQVVRGDSAAYFCASSPKAGGLEQYFGPGTRLTVT.

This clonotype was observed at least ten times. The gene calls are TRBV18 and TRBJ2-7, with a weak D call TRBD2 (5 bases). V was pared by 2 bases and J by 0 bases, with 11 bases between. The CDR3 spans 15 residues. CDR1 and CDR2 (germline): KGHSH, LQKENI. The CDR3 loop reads CASSPGGRSSYEQYF. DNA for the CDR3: TGTGCCAGCTCACCAGGTGGGAGATCCTCCTACGAGCAGTACTTC.

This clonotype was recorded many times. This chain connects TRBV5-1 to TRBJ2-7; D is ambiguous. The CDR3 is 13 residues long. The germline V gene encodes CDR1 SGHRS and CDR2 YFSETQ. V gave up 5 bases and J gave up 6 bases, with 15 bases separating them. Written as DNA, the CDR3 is TGCGCCAGCAGTTACGGCCTTTCAGTCGAGCAGTACTTC. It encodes CASSYGLSVEQYF.

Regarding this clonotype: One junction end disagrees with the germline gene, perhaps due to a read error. CDR3 coding DNA: TGTGCCGGTAGGGGACCGGGAGAGGGCACCGGGGAGCTGTTTTTT. Translation: CAGRGPGEGTGELFF. This chain links TRBV19 with TRBJ2-2; a possible D gene is TRBD2 (6 bases). Germline values: CDR1 LNHDA, CDR2 SQIVND (reference sequence). The CDR3 runs to 15 residues.

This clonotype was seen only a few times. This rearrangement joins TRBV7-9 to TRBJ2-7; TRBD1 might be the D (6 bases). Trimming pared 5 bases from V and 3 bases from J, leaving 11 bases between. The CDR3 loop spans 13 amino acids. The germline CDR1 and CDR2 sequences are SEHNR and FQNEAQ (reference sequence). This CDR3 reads CASSPRTDYEQYF. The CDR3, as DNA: TGTGCCAGCAGCCCGAGGACAGACTACGAGCAGTACTTC.

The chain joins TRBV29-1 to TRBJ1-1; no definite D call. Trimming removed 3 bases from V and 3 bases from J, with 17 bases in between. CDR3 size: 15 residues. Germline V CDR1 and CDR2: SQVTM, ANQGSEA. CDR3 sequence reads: CSVDPHGRRDTEAFF. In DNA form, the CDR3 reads TGCAGCGTTGACCCCCACGGAAGGAGGGACACTGAAGCTTTCTTT.

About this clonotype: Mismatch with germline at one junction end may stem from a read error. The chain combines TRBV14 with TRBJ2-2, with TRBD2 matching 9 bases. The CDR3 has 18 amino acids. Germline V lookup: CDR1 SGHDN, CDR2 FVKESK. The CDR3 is CASSQGVPGLAYTGGLFF. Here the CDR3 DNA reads TGTGCCAGCAGCCAAGGTGTCCCGGGACTAGCATACACCGGGGGGCTGTTTTTT.

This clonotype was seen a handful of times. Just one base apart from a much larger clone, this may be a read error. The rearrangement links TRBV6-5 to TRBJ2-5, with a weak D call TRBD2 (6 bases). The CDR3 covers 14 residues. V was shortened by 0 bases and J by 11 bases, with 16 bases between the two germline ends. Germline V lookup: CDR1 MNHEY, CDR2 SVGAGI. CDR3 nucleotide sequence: TGTGCCAGCAGTTACTCGGGAGGCATTCCTGAGCAGTACTTC. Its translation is CASSYSGGIPEQYF.

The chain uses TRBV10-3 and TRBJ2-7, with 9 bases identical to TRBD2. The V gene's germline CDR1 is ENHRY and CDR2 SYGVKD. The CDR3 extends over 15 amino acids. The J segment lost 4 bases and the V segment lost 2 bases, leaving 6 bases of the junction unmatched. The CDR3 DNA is TGTGCCATCAGTGAGCGCCTAGCGGGGATTTACGAGCAGTACTTC. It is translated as CAISERLAGIYEQYF.

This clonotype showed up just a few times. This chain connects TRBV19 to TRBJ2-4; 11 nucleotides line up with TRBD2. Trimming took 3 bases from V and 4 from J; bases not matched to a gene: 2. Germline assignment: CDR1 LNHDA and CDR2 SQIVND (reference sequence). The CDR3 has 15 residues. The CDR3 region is CASSMGLAEKNIQYF. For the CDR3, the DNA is TGTGCCAGTAGTATGGGACTAGCGGAGAAAAACATTCAGTACTTC.

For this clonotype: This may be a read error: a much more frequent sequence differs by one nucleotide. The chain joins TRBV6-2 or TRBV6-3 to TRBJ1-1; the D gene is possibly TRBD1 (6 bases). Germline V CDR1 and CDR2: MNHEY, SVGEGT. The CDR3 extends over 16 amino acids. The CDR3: CASSYRGLSSGTEALF. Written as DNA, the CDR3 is TGTGCCAGCAGTTACCGGGGGCTGTCATCGGGAACTGAAGCTCTCTTT.

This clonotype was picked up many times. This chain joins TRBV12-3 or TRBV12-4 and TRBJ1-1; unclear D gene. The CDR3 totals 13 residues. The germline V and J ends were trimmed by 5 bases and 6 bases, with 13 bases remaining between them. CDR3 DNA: TGTGCCAGCAGTATAAAAGCCGGGTCTGAAGCTTTCTTT. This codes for CASSIKAGSEAFF.

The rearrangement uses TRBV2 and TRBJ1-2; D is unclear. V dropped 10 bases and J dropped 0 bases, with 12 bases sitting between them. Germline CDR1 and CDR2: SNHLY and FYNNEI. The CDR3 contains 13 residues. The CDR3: CAIPTSANYGYTF. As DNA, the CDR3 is TGTGCCATCCCGACTTCAGCTAACTATGGCTACACCTTC.

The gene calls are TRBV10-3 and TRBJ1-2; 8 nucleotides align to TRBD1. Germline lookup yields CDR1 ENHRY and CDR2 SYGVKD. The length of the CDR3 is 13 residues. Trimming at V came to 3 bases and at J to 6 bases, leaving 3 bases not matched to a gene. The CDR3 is CAISDGRGHGYTF. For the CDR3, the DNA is TGTGCCATCAGTGATGGCAGGGGGCATGGCTACACCTTC.

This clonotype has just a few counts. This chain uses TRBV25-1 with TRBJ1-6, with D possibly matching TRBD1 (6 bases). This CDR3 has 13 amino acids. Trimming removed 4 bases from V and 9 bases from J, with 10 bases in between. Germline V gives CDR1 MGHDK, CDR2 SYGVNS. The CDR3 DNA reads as TGTGCCAGCAGTGGGGGGCTTGGTTCACCCCTCCACTTT. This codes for CASSGGLGSPLHF.

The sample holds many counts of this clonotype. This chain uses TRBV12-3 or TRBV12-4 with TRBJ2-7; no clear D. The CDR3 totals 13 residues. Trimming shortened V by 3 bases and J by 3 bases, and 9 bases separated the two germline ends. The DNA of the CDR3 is TGTGCCAGCAGTTTCTACACACTCTACGAGCAGTACTTC. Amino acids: CASSFYTLYEQYF.

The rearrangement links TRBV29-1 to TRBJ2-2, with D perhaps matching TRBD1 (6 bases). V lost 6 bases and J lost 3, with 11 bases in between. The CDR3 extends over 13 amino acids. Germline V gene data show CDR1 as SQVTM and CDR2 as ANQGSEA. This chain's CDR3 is CSVRTVDTGELFF. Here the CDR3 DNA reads TGCAGCGTCCGGACAGTCGACACCGGGGAGCTGTTTTTT.

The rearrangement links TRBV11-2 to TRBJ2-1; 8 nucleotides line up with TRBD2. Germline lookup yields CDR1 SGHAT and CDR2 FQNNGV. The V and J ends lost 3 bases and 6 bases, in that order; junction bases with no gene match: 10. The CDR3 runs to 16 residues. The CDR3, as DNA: TGTGCCAGCAGCTTGATAGCGGGACCTTCGGGCAATGAGCAGTTCTTC. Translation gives CASSLIAGPSGNEQFF.

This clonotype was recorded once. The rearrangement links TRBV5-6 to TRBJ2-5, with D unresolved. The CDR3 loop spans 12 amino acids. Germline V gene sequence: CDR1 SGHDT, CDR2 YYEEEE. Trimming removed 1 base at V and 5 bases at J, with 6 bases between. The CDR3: CASSLRYETQYF. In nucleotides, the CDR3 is TGTGCCAGCAGCTTGCGGTACGAGACCCAGTACTTC.

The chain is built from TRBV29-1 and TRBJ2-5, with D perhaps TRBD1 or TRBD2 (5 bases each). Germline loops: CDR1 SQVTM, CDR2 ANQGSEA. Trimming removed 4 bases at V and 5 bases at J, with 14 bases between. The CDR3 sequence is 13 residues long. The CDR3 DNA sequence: TGCAGCGTTGGTGGGACCCAAAGGGAGACCCAGTACTTC. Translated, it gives CSVGGTQRETQYF.

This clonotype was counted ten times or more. The DNA for the CDR3 is TGCAGTGCTAGAGATCGGGGGAGAGGGCAGCCCCAGCATTTT. It codes for CSARDRGRGQPQHF. The chain carries TRBV20-1 and TRBJ1-5; tentative D call: TRBD1 (5 bases). V was cut by 0 bases and J by 7 bases, with 13 bases left in between. This CDR3 has 14 amino acids. CDR1 DFQATT and CDR2 SNEGSKA come from the germline V gene (reference sequence).

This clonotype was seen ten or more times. CDR3 region: CASSLEPFTGNTIYF. The CDR3 nucleotides read TGCGCCAGCAGCTTGGAGCCATTTACTGGAAACACCATATATTTT. The chain carries TRBV5-1 and TRBJ1-3; unclear D gene. Trimming cost V 0 bases and J 2 bases, with 9 bases left between them. This CDR3 is 15 amino acids long. Germline V gene sequence: CDR1 SGHRS, CDR2 YFSETQ.

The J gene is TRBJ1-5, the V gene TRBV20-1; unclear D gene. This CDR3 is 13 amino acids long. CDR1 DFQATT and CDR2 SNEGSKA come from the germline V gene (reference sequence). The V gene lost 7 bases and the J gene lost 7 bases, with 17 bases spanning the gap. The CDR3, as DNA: TGCAGTGTTTCTGTGGGCCCTAACCAGCCCCAGCATTTT. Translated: CSVSVGPNQPQHF.

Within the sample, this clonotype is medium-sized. The CDR3 here is CSGVYGFEQFF. The CDR3, as DNA: TGCAGCGGTGTCTACGGATTTGAGCAGTTCTTC. The V and J genes are TRBV29-1 and TRBJ2-1; D is undetermined. Germline CDR1 is SQVTM and CDR2 is ANQGSEA. The CDR3 is made up of 11 amino acids. V dropped 7 bases and J dropped 9 bases, with 13 bases sitting between them.

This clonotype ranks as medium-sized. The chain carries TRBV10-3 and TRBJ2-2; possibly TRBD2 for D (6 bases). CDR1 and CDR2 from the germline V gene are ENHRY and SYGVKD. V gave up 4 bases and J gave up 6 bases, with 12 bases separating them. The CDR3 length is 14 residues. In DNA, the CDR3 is TGTGCCATCAGTGCAGGGACTTGGGCCGGGGAGCTGTTTTTT. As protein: CAISAGTWAGELFF.

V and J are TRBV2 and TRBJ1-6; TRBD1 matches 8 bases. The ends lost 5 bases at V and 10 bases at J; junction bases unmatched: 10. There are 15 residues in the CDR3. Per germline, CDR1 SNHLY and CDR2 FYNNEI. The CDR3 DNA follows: TGTGCCAGCAGTCAACGGACAGGGCGGGTCTCACCCCTCCACTTT. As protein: CASSQRTGRVSPLHF.

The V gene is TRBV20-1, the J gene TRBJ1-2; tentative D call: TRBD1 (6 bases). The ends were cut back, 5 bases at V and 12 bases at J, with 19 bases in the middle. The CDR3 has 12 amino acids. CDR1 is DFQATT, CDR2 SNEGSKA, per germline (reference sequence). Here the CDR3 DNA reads TGCAGTGCTCGAAAGGGGGAGGGTGGAAACACCTTC. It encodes CSARKGEGGNTF.

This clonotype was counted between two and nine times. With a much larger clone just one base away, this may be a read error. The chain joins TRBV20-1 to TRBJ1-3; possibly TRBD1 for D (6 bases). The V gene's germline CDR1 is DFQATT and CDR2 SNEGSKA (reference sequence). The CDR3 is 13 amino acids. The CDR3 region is CSAGEGGRNTIYF. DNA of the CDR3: TGCAGTGCTGGAGAAGGGGGAAGAAACACCATATATTTT.